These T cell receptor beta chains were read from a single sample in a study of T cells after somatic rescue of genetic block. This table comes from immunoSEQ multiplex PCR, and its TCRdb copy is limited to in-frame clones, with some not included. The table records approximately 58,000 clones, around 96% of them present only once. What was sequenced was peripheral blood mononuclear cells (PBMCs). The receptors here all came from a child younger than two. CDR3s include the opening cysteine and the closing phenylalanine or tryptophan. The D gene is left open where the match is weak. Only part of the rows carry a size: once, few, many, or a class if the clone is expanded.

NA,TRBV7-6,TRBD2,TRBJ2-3,CASSSSGRARDTQYF,TGTGCCAGCAGCTCTAGCGGGAGGGCCAGGGATACGCAGTATTTT
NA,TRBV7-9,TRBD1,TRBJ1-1,CASSQGDRGATEAFF,TGTGCCAGCAGCCAAGGGGACAGGGGGGCCACTGAAGCTTTCTTT
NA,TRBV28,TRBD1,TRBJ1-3,CASSSQTGSSGNTIYF,TGTGCCAGCAGTTCCCAGACAGGGAGCTCTGGAAACACCATATATTTT
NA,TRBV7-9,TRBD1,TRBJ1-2,CASSLTGSYGYTF,TGTGCCAGCAGCCTGACAGGGAGCTATGGCTACACCTTC
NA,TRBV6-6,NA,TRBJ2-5,CASSYSSRVETQYF,TGTGCCAGCAGTTACTCGAGTAGGGTAGAGACCCAGTACTTC
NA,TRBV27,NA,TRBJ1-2,CASSLSGANYGYTF,TGTGCCAGCAGTTTATCGGGTGCTAACTATGGCTACACCTTC
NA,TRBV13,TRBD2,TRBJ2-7,CASSLSGVSYEQYF,TGTGCCAGCAGCCTAAGCGGGGTCTCCTACGAGCAGTACTTC
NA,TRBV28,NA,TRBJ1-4,CASSLGGKLGEKLFF,TGTGCCAGCAGTTTAGGGGGGAAGTTGGGCGAAAAACTGTTTTTT
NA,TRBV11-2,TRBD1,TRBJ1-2,CASSSLLEGAGGYTF,TGTGCCAGCAGCTCCTTACTAGAGGGGGCAGGGGGCTACACCTTC
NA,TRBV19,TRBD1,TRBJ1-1,CASRFQGVSTEAFF,TGTGCCAGTAGGTTCCAGGGGGTTAGCACTGAAGCTTTCTTT
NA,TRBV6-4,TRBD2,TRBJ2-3,CASSDRLAGGSTDTQYF,TGTGCCAGCAGTGACCGACTAGCGGGAGGAAGCACAGATACGCAGTATTTT
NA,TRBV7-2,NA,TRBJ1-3,CASSSPLALGSPTIYF,TGTGCCAGCAGTTCACCCCTAGCGCTAGGAAGCCCCACCATATATTTT
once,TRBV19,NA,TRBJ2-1,CASSGPYNEQFF,TGTGCCAGTAGCGGGCCCTACAATGAGCAGTTCTTC
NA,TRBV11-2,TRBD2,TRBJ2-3,CASRPIAGTSTDTQYF,TGTGCCAGCAGGCCTATAGCGGGAACTAGCACAGATACGCAGTATTTT
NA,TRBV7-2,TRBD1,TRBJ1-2,CASSLGTGYGYTF,TGTGCCAGCAGCTTAGGGACAGGGTATGGCTACACCTTC
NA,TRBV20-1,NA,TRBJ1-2,CSASDNYGYTF,TGCAGTGCTAGCGACAACTATGGCTACACCTTC
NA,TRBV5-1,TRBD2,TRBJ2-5,CASSSGLVEETQYF,TGCGCCAGCAGCTCGGGACTAGTCGAAGAGACCCAGTACTTC
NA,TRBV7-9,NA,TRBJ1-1,CASSLGGLSTEAFF,TGTGCCAGCAGCTTGGGAGGTCTGAGCACTGAAGCTTTCTTT
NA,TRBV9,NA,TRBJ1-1,CASSVPGTEAFF,TGTGCCAGCAGCGTACCGGGCACTGAAGCTTTCTTT
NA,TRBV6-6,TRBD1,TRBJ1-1,CASSYSRDRGNTEAFF,TGTGCCAGCAGTTACTCGAGAGACAGGGGGAACACTGAAGCTTTCTTT
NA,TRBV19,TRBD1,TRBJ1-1,CASLDRAGVNTEAFF,TGTGCCAGTCTAGACAGGGCGGGGGTGAACACTGAAGCTTTCTTT
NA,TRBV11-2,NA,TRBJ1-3,CASSLTGGNTIYF,TGTGCCAGCAGCTTAACAGGTGGAAACACCATATATTTT
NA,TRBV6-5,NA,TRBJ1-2,CASSQTDLYGYTF,TGTGCCAGCAGCCAGACGGATTTGTATGGCTACACCTTC
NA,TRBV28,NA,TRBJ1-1,CASSSGQNTEAFF,TGTGCCAGCAGTTCGGGACAGAACACTGAAGCTTTCTTT
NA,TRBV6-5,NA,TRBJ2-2,CASSYSKSGELFF,TGTGCCAGCAGTTACTCGAAGTCCGGGGAGCTGTTTTTT
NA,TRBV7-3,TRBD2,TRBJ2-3,CASSRGLATSGDTQYF,TGTGCCAGCAGCAGGGGACTAGCGACCTCTGGAGATACGCAGTATTTT
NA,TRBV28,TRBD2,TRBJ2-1,CASSAPASGIREQFF,TGTGCCAGCAGCGCCCCGGCTAGCGGGATACGGGAGCAGTTCTTC